The sequence of this T cell receptor (beta chain) was determined in a study of blood T cell repertoires in COVID-19. Study-wide background: The United States, Italy and Spain supplied acute and convalescent COVID-19 samples.

Unmatched junction bases numbered 3, after V lost 3 bases and J lost 1 base. This CDR3 is built from 15 residues. Germline-derived CDR1 and CDR2 are MNHNS and SASEGT. Enrolled through a virtual design, the participants were between roughly 18 and 89 years of age and came from some 26 US areas. Source study methods: Nucleated cell counts were estimated from reference gene primer amplification. Method: immunoSEQ multiplex PCR; TCRdb's copy keeps in-frame clones and lacks some. V and J calls and clone size are copied from that table; D and trimming were computed from the DNA. The sample carries approximately 330,000 clones, 80% to 90% recorded once.

This receptor was obtained from a woman in her thirties or forties with acute COVID-19. The chain recombines TRBV6-1 with TRBJ1-5; 7 nucleotides agree with TRBD1. Sequencing input: PBMCs or T cells enriched from blood (not recorded which). DNA for the CDR3: TGTGCCAGCAGTGATACAGGGGTAAGCAATCAGCCCCAGCATTTT. This translates into CASSDTGVSNQPQHF.